Following are 18 T cell receptor beta chains from one sample sequenced in a study of blood T cell repertoires in COVID-19 (dated by TCRdb to the early 2020s). The library was made by the immunoSEQ multiplex PCR assay. TCRdb carries this immuneACCESS record with in-frame sequences only. Its versions omit some clonotypes, under half of them owing to an unresolved V gene in the studies checked, with the rest unexplained. In all, the sample holds 120,000 to 150,000 clones, and approximately 80% of those were seen once. In total, the top ten clones hold 10% to 15% of the sample. Sequencing used peripheral blood. These receptors originate from a man aged 55-75 years with active or convalescent COVID-19.

The rearrangement uses TRBV5-4 and TRBJ2-3, with D uncertain. Germline V gene sequence: CDR1 SGHNT, CDR2 YYREEE (reference sequence). The CDR3 sequence is 12 residues long. The V and J ends lost 3 bases and 2 bases respectively, with 4 bases between them. The CDR3 spells CASSSFTDTQYF. The CDR3 nucleotides read TGTGCCAGCAGCTCCTTCACAGATACGCAGTATTTT.

The gene calls are TRBV5-4 and TRBJ2-7; 9 bases line up with TRBD1. The germline gives CDR1 SGHNT, CDR2 YYREEE (reference sequence). V trimming: 4 bases; J trimming: 2 bases; junction bases outside the gene matches: 7. The CDR3 sequence is 15 residues long. CDR3 bases: TGTGCCAGCAGCCCTAGACAGGGGGGACCCTACGAGCAGTACTTC. Translation: CASSPRQGGPYEQYF. The variable domain in full, with the rest retrieved from reference TRBV5-4 and TRBJ2-7, is ETGVTQSPTHLIKTRGQQVTLRCSSQSGHNTVSWYQQALGQGPQFIFQYYREEENGRGNFPPRFSGLQFPNYSSELNVNALELDDSALYLCASSPRQGGPYEQYFGPGTRLTVT.

V usage is TRBV25-1 and J usage is TRBJ1-2; 7 bases agree with TRBD1. V shed 5 bases, J shed 4 bases, and the junction held 4 bases outside the gene matches. The CDR3 runs to 13 residues. CDR1 and CDR2 (germline): MGHDK, SYGVNS. DNA of the CDR3: TGTGCCAGCAGTCTGACAGGGACCTATGGCTACACCTTC. Protein product: CASSLTGTYGYTF.

This clone has more than one count but fewer than ten. The rearrangement uses TRBV18 and TRBJ2-7; TRBD1 agrees at 10 bases. Per the germline V gene, CDR1 is KGHSH and CDR2 is LQKENI. There are 14 residues in the CDR3. J gave up 4 bases and V 6 bases, and 6 bases lay outside the gene matches. CDR3 coding DNA: TGTGCCAGCTCTTACGACAGGGGGCGATACGAGCAGTACTTC. The encoded protein is CASSYDRGRYEQYF.

The genes are TRBV10-3 and TRBJ2-1; TRBD2 might be the D (6 bases). Germline loops: CDR1 ENHRY, CDR2 SYGVKD. V lost 9 bases to trimming and J lost 11 bases, with 23 bases between them. CDR3 length: 14 amino acids. In nucleotides, the CDR3 is TGTGCCATAAGGAAAAACGGGACTCCCGATAAGCAGTTCTTC. Encoded protein: CAIRKNGTPDKQFF.

The chain employs TRBV12-2 and TRBJ1-5; TRBD1, the table's D call, was not compared with the DNA. TRBV12-2 is flagged as a pseudogene. The CDR3 contains 14 residues. Written as DNA, the CDR3 is TGTGCAAGTCGCTCGGGACAGGGCAATCAGCCCCAGCATTTT. Amino acids: CASRSGQGNQPQHF.

The chain carries TRBV27 and TRBJ1-1; the match to TRBD1 covers 8 bases. Germline values: CDR1 MNHEY, CDR2 SMNVEV (reference sequence). With V trimmed by 7 bases and J by 4 bases, 11 bases remained unmatched. CDR3 length equals 15 residues. As DNA, the CDR3 is TGTGCCAGCATCGGGCCTGGGACAGGTGCCACTGAAGCTTTCTTT. This codes for CASIGPGTGATEAFF.

This clone was observed a handful of times. This chain joins TRBV18 and TRBJ2-7; a weak D match, TRBD1 (6 bases). The V gene's germline CDR1 is KGHSH and CDR2 LQKENI. There are 14 residues in the CDR3. Trimming removed 4 bases at V and 3 bases at J, with 13 bases between. The DNA for the CDR3 is TGTGCCAGCTCACTTAAGACAGGAGACTACGAGCAGTACTTC. Amino acids: CASSLKTGDYEQYF.

The V call is TRBV7-2, the J call TRBJ1-1, with 7 bases aligning to TRBD1. With V trimmed by 5 bases and J by 4 bases, 4 bases remained unmatched. The germline V gene has CDR1 SGHTA and CDR2 FQGNSA. The CDR3 is 13 amino acids. CDR3 amino acids: CASSDRQGTEAFF. The CDR3 coding sequence is TGTGCCAGCAGCGATCGACAGGGCACTGAAGCTTTCTTT.

The chain has TRBV7-9 and TRBJ2-2; weak D call: TRBD2 (6 bases). This CDR3 has 13 residues. Trimming took 4 bases from V and 6 from J, leaving 9 bases between them. Per the germline V gene, CDR1 is SEHNR and CDR2 is FQNEAQ (reference sequence). CDR3 residues: CASSSPGAGELFF. DNA for the CDR3: TGTGCCAGCAGCTCCCCGGGGGCCGGGGAGCTGTTTTTT.

V usage is TRBV7-8 and J usage is TRBJ2-5; TRBD2 might be the D (5 bases). V lost 6 bases and J 2 bases, leaving 19 bases between the germline ends. Germline V gene data show CDR1 as SGHVS and CDR2 as FQNEAQ. This CDR3 has 16 amino acids. CDR3 amino acids: CASRIRRGLGQETQYF. DNA for the CDR3: TGTGCCAGCAGAATACGACGGGGTTTGGGGCAAGAGACCCAGTACTTC.

The chain recombines TRBV2 with TRBJ1-1; 7 nucleotides line up with TRBD1. CDR3 size: 13 residues. With 7 bases clipped from V and 2 bases from J, the junction kept 4 bases outside the gene matches. The germline V gene encodes CDR1 SNHLY and CDR2 FYNNEI. CDR3 coding DNA: TGTGCCAGCACCTGGGACAGCAACACTGAAGCTTTCTTT. Protein: CASTWDSNTEAFF.

The chain is built from TRBV5-4 and TRBJ2-6, with 7 bases identical to TRBD1. Germline CDR1 reads SGHNT; CDR2 reads YYREEE (reference sequence). V was clipped by 5 bases and J by 0 bases; unmatched bases: 5. CDR3 length equals 16 residues. CDR3 bases: TGTGCCAGCAGTTCCGGACAGGCCTCTGGGGCCAACGTCCTGACTTTC. This sequence encodes CASSSGQASGANVLTF.

The sample holds a few counts of this clone. The chain recombines TRBV24-1 with TRBJ1-2; no reliable D call. CDR1 is KGHDR and CDR2 is SFDVKD in the germline V gene. V was trimmed by 5 bases and J by 4 bases, leaving 13 bases between them. The CDR3 runs to 14 residues. Here the CDR3 DNA reads TGTGCCACCAGTGGGGCCGGACTCATCTATGGCTACACCTTC. Residues: CATSGAGLIYGYTF.

The rearrangement joins TRBV6-2 or TRBV6-3 to TRBJ1-5; 8 bases line up with TRBD1. The J segment lost 2 bases and the V segment lost 5 bases, leaving 2 bases of the junction unmatched. The CDR3 runs 14 residues. The germline V gene has CDR1 MNHEY and CDR2 SVGEGT. In DNA form, the CDR3 reads TGTGCCAGCAGTCCGGGACAGGGCAATCAGCCCCAGCATTTT. It codes for CASSPGQGNQPQHF.

CDR3 sequence (DNA): TGTGCCAGCAGCTTAGATCAAGCGTATAGCAATCAGCCCCAGCATTTT. This encodes CASSLDQAYSNQPQHF. This sequence joins TRBV7-2 and TRBJ1-5; D is ambiguous. This CDR3 has 16 amino acids. V lost 1 base and J lost 0, with 10 bases in between. From germline, CDR1 is SGHTA and CDR2 FQGNSA. Supplemented by reference TRBV7-2 and TRBJ1-5, the full variable domain reads GAGVSQSPSNKVTEKGKDVELRCDPISGHTALYWYRQSLGQGLEFLIYFQGNSAPDKSGLPSDRFSAERTGGSVSTLTIQRTQQEDSAVYLCASSLDQAYSNQPQHFGDGTRLSIL.

The chain is built from TRBV7-2 and TRBJ2-7; D gene uncertain. V lost 1 base to trimming and J lost 2 bases, with 6 bases between them. This CDR3 has 13 amino acids. Germline loops: CDR1 SGHTA, CDR2 FQGNSA. CDR3 DNA: TGTGCCAGCAGCTTAGTCTCGGCCTACGAGCAGTACTTC. Its protein product is CASSLVSAYEQYF.

The chain carries TRBV28 and TRBJ1-5; 8 nucleotides align to TRBD1. V was pared by 4 bases and J by 6 bases, with 11 bases of the junction left unmatched. Germline V gene sequence: CDR1 MDHEN, CDR2 SYDVKM. CDR3 length equals 16 residues. Written as DNA, the CDR3 is TGTGCCAGCAGTTCCCTACAGGGGGGTCGGTTTCAGCCCCAGCATTTT. It encodes CASSSLQGGRFQPQHF.